This TCR beta chain originates from a study of cytomegalovirus exposure and HLA in healthy donors. Study-wide context: A prior analysis found more than 90 million unique TCR beta sequences from around 200 million T cells. Whole-study results and caveats: One variant, a missense change in DCLRE1C, was linked in a later analysis to TCR beta V- and J-gene trimming. It was reportedly the case that the classifier diagnosed cytomegalovirus status with high specificity and sensitivity. One cluster of highly shared sequence variants probably arose as a sequencing artifact.

This clone has more than one count but fewer than ten. Antigen unknown. The ends were cut back, 2 bases at V and 1 base at J, with 7 bases in the middle. The germline gives CDR1 SGHTS, CDR2 YDEGEE. CDR3 length: 14 residues. PCR involved 60 Vbeta and 13 Jbeta primers. The data were produced by immunoSEQ multiplex PCR, yet TCRdb's version contains in-frame clones alone and is incomplete. Among over 100,000 clones listed, about two thirds were seen once. The chain has TRBV5-8 and TRBJ1-3, with D hard to call. This clonotype was obtained from a man aged 35 to 55 in good health and CMV-seropositive. The source material was PBMCs. In nucleotides, the CDR3 is TGTGCCAGCAGCTTTGGAGCGTCTGGAAACACCATATATTTT. Protein sequence: CASSFGASGNTIYF.